This T cell receptor beta chain was identified during a study of prognosis after radiotherapy for stage I lung cancer. At the level of the study: Following radiotherapy, a handful of patients went on to present distant metastases at a median of roughly 7 months, and approximately 15 exhibited no significant progression.

The CDR3 consists of 16 residues. CDR1 is SGDLS, CDR2 YYNGEE, per germline. V was pared by 4 bases and J by 0 bases, with 13 bases between. Multiplex PCR, run in two rounds, amplified TCR beta CDR3 from genomic DNA. Specific primers for each TRBV and TRBJ gene were what first-round PCR used. TCRdb re-analysed the multiplex PCR reads in MiXCR, keeping a single row per CDR3 protein. Among roughly 12,000 distinct CDR3 sequences listed, around 40% were seen once. This clonotype was observed at least ten times. The receptor comes from a donor aged 50 or older with non-small cell lung cancer. The V call is TRBV9, the J call TRBJ1-4; possible D gene TRBD1, 5 bases. Sequenced here: PBMCs, sampled before or after stereotactic body radiation therapy (not recorded which). CDR3 coding DNA: TGTGCCAGCAGCCCACTTGGGGGAGCAACTAATGAAAAACTGTTTTTT. Protein sequence: CASSPLGGATNEKLFF.